The table lists the clone carrying this TCR beta chain with many counts. The antigen remains undetermined. Newly diagnosed patients aged 18 to 65 had hyperthyroidism of under 2 months' duration. Investigators excluded patients with uncontrolled infection, other autoimmune disease, pregnancy or lactation. The data were taken from a study of T cells in Graves' hyperthyroidism and ophthalmopathy. Study information: Sampling of peripheral blood happened at initial diagnosis, prior to any treatment. General study points: Most clonotypes expanded in the thyroid (above 0.001) were also present in blood.

Germline V gene sequence: CDR1 SNHLY, CDR2 FYNNEI. The CDR3 contains 13 residues. Trimming cost V 10 bases and J 1 base; bases outside gene matches: 3. RNA transcripts served as the template for amplifying TCR beta CDR3 regions. Initially, a first-round RT-PCR of the TCR CDR3 employed the HTBI primer set. TCRdb passed the multiplex PCR reads through MiXCR, listing each CDR3 protein once. The sample holds about 560,000 distinct CDR3 sequences, about a sixth seen once. The clonotype was recovered from a woman under 30 with Graves' hyperthyroidism. The chain joins TRBV2 to TRBJ2-1; 8 bases align to TRBD2. Material for sequencing was blood. CDR3 residues: CAMRLASYNEQFF. The CDR3, as DNA: TGTGCCATGCGACTAGCGTCCTACAATGAGCAGTTCTTC.